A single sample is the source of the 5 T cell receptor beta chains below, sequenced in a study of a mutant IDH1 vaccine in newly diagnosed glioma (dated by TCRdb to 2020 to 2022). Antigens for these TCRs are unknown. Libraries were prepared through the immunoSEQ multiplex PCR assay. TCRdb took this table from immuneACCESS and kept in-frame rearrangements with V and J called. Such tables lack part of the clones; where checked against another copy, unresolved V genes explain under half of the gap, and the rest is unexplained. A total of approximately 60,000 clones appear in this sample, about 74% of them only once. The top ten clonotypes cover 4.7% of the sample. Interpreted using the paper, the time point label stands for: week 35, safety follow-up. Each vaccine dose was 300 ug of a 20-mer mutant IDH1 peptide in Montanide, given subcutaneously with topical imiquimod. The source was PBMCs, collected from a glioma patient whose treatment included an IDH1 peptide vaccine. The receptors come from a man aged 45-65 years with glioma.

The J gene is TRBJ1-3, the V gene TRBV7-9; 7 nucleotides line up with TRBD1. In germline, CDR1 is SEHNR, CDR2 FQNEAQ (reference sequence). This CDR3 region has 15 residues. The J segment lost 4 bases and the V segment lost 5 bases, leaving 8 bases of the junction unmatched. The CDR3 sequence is CASSPRDSEGNTIYF. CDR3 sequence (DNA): TGTGCCAGCAGCCCACGGGACAGCGAGGGAAACACCATATATTTT.

CDR3 bases: TGTGCCAGCTCCCAGGAAGGGGTTCAGCCCCAGCATTTT. Amino acids: CASSQEGVQPQHF. The chain recombines TRBV18 with TRBJ1-5; tentatively, D is TRBD1 (5 bases). Trimming pared 6 bases from V and 6 bases from J, leaving 12 bases between. The germline V gene has CDR1 KGHSH and CDR2 LQKENI. The CDR3 consists of 13 residues.

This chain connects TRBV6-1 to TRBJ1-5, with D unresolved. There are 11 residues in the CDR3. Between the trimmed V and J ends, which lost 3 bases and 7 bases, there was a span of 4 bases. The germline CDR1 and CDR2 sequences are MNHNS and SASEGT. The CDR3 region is CASSDRQPQHF. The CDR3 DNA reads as TGTGCCAGCAGTGACCGGCAGCCCCAGCATTTT.

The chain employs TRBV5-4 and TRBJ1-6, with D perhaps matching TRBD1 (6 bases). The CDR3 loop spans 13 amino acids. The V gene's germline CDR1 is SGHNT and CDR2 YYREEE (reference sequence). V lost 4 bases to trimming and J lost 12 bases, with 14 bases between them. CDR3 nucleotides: TGTGCCAGCAGCCGTGGACAGAACCAACCCCTCCACTTT. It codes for CASSRGQNQPLHF. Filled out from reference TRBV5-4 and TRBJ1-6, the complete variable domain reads ETGVTQSPTHLIKTRGQQVTLRCSSQSGHNTVSWYQQALGQGPQFIFQYYREEENGRGNFPPRFSGLQFPNYSSELNVNALELDDSALYLCASSRGQNQPLHFGNGTRLTVT.

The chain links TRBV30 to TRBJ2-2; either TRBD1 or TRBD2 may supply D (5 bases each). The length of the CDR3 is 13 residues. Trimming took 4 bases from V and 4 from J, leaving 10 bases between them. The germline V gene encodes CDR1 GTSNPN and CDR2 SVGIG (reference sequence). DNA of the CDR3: TGTGCCTGGACAGGGAGAGTCACCGGGGAGCTGTTTTTT. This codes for CAWTGRVTGELFF. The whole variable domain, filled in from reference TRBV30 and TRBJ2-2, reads SQTIHQWPATLVQPVGSPLSLECTVEGTSNPNLYWYRQAAGRGLQLLFYSVGIGQISSEVPQNLSASRPQDRQFILSSKKLLLSDSGFYLCAWTGRVTGELFFGEGSRLTVL.